These 13 T cell receptor beta chains were sequenced from one sample in a study of T cell responses to AZD1222 COVID-19 vaccine. Sequenced by immunoSEQ multiplex PCR; TCRdb stores in-frame clones only, minus some. The sample includes about 130,000 clones, about 90% of them seen just once. The sequenced sample was peripheral blood, obtained on day 0 of MenACWY control vaccination. These receptors were collected from an adult in good health.

The chain joins TRBV5-4 to TRBJ2-5; a weak D match, TRBD2 (6 bases). With 2 bases removed from V and 2 bases from J, the gap between germline ends came to 10 bases. Germline loops: CDR1 SGHNT, CDR2 YYREEE (reference sequence). The CDR3 is 14 amino acids. CDR3 sequence (DNA): TGTGCCAGCAGCTTTATACTAGCTCAAGAGACCCAGTACTTC. This codes for CASSFILAQETQYF.

This clone turned up a few times. The gene calls are TRBV5-1 and TRBJ2-2, with D perhaps matching TRBD1 (6 bases). Trimming removed 4 bases from V and 4 bases from J, with 17 bases in between. The CDR3 length is 16 residues. Germline assignment: CDR1 SGHRS and CDR2 YFSETQ. CDR3 bases: TGCGCCAGCAGCATACAGGGATCCCGAGGCACCGGGGAGCTGTTTTTT. This gives the protein CASSIQGSRGTGELFF.

CDR3 amino acids: CASSSSGILAGGTGELFF. The CDR3 region has the DNA TGTGCCAGCAGCTCCTCAGGAATACTAGCGGGGGGCACCGGGGAGCTGTTTTTT. The V and J genes are TRBV3-1 (or the pseudogene TRBV3-2) and TRBJ2-2; the match to TRBD2 covers 12 bases. Trimming took 5 bases from V and 4 from J; bases not matched to a gene: 11. The CDR3 is 18 residues long. Germline-derived CDR1 and CDR2 are LGHDT and YNNKEL (reference sequence).

J is TRBJ1-2 and V is TRBV27; TRBD1 might be the D (6 bases). V lost 2 bases to trimming and J lost 5 bases, with 15 bases between them. The CDR3 consists of 15 residues. Germline CDR1 is MNHEY and CDR2 is SMNVEV (reference sequence). DNA of the CDR3: TGTGCCAGCAGTTTACTTGGGACAAGTGGTTATGGCTACACCTTC. It yields the protein CASSLLGTSGYGYTF.

V and J are TRBV30 and TRBJ2-7; 12 bases line up with TRBD1. The CDR3 contains 14 residues. CDR1 and CDR2 from the germline V gene are GTSNPN and SVGIG (reference sequence). The V gene end was trimmed by 3 bases and the J gene end by 5 bases; junction bases not matched to a gene: 5. This chain's CDR3 is CAWSPGTGGHEQYF. CDR3 in DNA: TGTGCCTGGAGCCCCGGGACAGGGGGCCACGAGCAGTACTTC.

V gene TRBV5-4 combines with J gene TRBJ2-5, with D unclear. CDR1 and CDR2 (germline): SGHNT, YYREEE (reference sequence). The CDR3 extends over 14 amino acids. Trimming removed 0 bases from V and 0 bases from J, with 6 bases in between. CDR3 bases: TGTGCCAGCAGCTTGGTAGCAGACCAAGAGACCCAGTACTTC. This sequence encodes CASSLVADQETQYF.

The chain carries TRBV14 and TRBJ2-1; tentatively, D is TRBD2 (5 bases). The CDR3 totals 19 residues. V lost 5 bases and J lost 0, with 23 bases in between. In germline, CDR1 is SGHDN, CDR2 FVKESK. CDR3 coding DNA: TGTGCCAGCAGCGAAGCCCCTTTGAGAGCGGCGCGCTCCTACAATGAGCAGTTCTTC. It yields the protein CASSEAPLRAARSYNEQFF.

The rearrangement joins TRBV30 to TRBJ2-7; D call uncertain. The germline gives CDR1 GTSNPN, CDR2 SVGIG (reference sequence). This CDR3 comprises 12 residues. V lost 2 bases and J 0 bases, leaving 5 bases between the germline ends. DNA for the CDR3: TGTGCCTGGAGTCTAACCTCCTACGAGCAGTACTTC. The encoded protein is CAWSLTSYEQYF. Supplemented by reference TRBV30 and TRBJ2-7, the full variable domain reads SQTIHQWPATLVQPVGSPLSLECTVEGTSNPNLYWYRQAAGRGLQLLFYSVGIGQISSEVPQNLSASRPQDRQFILSSKKLLLSDSGFYLCAWSLTSYEQYFGPGTRLTVT.

The rearrangement links TRBV6-1 to TRBJ1-6; no firm D call. Germline CDR1 and CDR2: MNHNS and SASEGT. Trimming took 3 bases from V and 7 from J, leaving 13 bases between them. This CDR3 is 15 amino acids long. The CDR3 reads CASSDDRKKNSPLHF. As DNA, the CDR3 is TGTGCCAGCAGTGATGACCGCAAAAAAAATTCACCCCTCCACTTT.

The J gene is TRBJ1-4, the V gene TRBV18; D ambiguous. Germline CDR1 KGHSH, CDR2 LQKENI. V was pared by 5 bases and J by 7 bases, with 14 bases between. This CDR3 has 14 residues. The CDR3 nucleotides are TGTGCCAGCTCATCATCCACGGCGATTGAAAAACTGTTTTTT. This encodes CASSSSTAIEKLFF.

This clone has just one count. V gene TRBV5-1 combines with J gene TRBJ2-7, with TRBD2 identical over 13 bases. The germline V gene has CDR1 SGHRS and CDR2 YFSETQ. This CDR3 spans 17 amino acids. V trimming: 3 bases; J trimming: 1 base; junction bases outside the gene matches: 7. CDR3 sequence: CASSSGLAGVGSYEQYF. The CDR3 DNA is TGCGCCAGCAGCTCCGGACTAGCGGGAGTGGGGTCCTACGAGCAGTACTTC.

This chain links TRBV10-3 with TRBJ2-7; TRBD2 matches 7 bases. V lost 8 bases, J lost 0 bases, and 4 bases stayed unmatched. The CDR3 spans 13 residues. The germline V gene has CDR1 ENHRY and CDR2 SYGVKD. The CDR3 sequence: CAIASGSSYEQYV. The CDR3 DNA follows: TGTGCCATCGCTAGCGGTAGCTCCTACGAGCAGTACGTC.

The CDR3 DNA reads TGTGCCAGCAGCCCGGGACCGGGGAATCGAAATCCCAGAACCTACGAGCAGTACTTC. Its protein is CASSPGPGNRNPRTYEQYF. The rearrangement uses TRBV9 and TRBJ2-7; possibly TRBD1 or TRBD2 for D (5 bases each). The CDR3 is 19 residues long. Germline assignment: CDR1 SGDLS and CDR2 YYNGEE. The germline V and J ends were trimmed by 4 bases and 2 bases, with 28 bases remaining between them.